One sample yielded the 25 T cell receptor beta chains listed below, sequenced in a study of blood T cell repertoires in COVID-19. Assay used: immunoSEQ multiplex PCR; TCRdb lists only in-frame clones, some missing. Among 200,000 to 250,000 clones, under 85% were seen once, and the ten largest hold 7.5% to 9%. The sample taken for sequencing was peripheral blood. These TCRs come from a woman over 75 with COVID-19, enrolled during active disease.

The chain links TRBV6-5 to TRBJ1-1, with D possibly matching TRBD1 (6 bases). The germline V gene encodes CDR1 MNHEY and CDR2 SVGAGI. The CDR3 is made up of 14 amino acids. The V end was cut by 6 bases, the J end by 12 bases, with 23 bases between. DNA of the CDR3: TGTGCCAGCAGAATCATGGGGGACACGAACTTCTCTTTCTTT. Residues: CASRIMGDTNFSFF.

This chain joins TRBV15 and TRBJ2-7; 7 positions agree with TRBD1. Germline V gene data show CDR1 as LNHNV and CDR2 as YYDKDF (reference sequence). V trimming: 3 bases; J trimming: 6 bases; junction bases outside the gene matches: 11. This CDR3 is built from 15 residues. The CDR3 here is CATSRAPTGTGEQYF. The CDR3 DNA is TGTGCCACCAGCAGGGCGCCGACAGGGACGGGCGAGCAGTACTTC.

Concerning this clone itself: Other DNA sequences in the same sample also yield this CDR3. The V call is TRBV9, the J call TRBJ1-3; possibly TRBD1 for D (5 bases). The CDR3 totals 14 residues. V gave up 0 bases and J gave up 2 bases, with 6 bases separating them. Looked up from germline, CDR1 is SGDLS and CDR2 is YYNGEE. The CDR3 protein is CASSVGGAGNTIYF. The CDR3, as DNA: TGTGCCAGCAGCGTAGGGGGGGCTGGAAACACCATATATTTT. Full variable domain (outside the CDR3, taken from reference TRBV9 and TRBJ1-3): DSGVTQTPKHLITATGQRVTLRCSPRSGDLSVYWYQQSLDQGLQFLIQYYNGEERAKGNILERFSAQQFPDLHSELNLSSLELGDSALYFCASSVGGAGNTIYFGEGSWLTVV.

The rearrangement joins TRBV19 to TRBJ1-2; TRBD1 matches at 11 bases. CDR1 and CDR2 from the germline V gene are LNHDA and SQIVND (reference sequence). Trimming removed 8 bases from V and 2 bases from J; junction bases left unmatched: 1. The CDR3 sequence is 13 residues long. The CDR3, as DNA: TGTGCCAGTCGGGACAGGGGGAACTATGGCTACACCTTC. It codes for CASRDRGNYGYTF.

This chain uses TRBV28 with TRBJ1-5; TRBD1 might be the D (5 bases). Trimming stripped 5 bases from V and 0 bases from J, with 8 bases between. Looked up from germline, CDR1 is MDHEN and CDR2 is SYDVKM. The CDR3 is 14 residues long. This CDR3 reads CASSLGGSNQPQHF. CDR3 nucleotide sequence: TGTGCCAGCAGTCTCGGGGGTAGCAATCAGCCCCAGCATTTT.

This CDR3 is CASSLLISYEQYF. The CDR3 coding sequence is TGTGCCAGCAGTTTACTAATCTCCTACGAGCAGTACTTC. The rearrangement uses TRBV12-3 or TRBV12-4 and TRBJ2-7; D remains ambiguous. Trimming removed 2 bases from V and 0 bases from J, with 5 bases in between. The CDR3 runs to 13 residues.

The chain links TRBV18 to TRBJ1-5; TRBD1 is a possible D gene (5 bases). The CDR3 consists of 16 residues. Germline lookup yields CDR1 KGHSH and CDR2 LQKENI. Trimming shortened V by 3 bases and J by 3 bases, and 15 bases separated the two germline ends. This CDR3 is CASSPNARGSNQPQHF. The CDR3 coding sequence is TGTGCCAGCTCACCTAATGCTAGGGGATCCAATCAGCCCCAGCATTTT.

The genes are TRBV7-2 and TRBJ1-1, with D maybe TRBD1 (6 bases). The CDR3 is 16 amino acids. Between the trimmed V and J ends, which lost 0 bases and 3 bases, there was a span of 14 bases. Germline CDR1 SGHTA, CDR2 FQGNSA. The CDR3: CASSLALRGGDTEAFF. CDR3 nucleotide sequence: TGTGCCAGCAGCTTAGCGCTTAGGGGGGGGGACACTGAAGCTTTCTTT.

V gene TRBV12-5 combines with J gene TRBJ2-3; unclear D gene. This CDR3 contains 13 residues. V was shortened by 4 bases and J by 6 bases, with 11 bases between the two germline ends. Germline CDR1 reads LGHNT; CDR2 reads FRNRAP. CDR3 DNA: TGTGCTAGTGGTTCCTCCCTTTCTGATACGCAGTATTTT. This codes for CASGSSLSDTQYF.

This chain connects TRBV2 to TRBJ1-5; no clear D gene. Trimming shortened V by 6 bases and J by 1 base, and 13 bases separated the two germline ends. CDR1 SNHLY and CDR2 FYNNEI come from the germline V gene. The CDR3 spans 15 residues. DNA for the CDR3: TGTGCCAGCAGGCCTGGGGAGAACAGCAATCAGCCCCAGCATTTT. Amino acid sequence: CASRPGENSNQPQHF.

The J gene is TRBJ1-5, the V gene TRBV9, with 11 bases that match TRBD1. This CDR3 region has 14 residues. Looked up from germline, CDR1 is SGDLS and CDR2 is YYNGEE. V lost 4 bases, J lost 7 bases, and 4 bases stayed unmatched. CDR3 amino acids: CASSPGTGGQPQHF. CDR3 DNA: TGTGCCAGCAGCCCTGGGACAGGGGGACAGCCCCAGCATTTT.

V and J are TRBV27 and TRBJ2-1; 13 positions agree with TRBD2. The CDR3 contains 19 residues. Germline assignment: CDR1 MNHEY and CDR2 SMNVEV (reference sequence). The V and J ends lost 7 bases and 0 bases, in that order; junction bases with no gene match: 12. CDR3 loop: CASTPGWTSGGSSYNEQFF. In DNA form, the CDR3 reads TGTGCCAGCACTCCTGGGTGGACTAGCGGGGGTAGCTCCTACAATGAGCAGTTCTTC.

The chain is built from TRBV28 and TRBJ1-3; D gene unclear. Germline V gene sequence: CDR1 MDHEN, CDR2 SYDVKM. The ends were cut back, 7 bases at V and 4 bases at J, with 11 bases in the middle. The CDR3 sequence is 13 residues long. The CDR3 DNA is TGTGCCAGCACGGGAGAACGCGGAAACACCATATATTTT. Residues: CASTGERGNTIYF.

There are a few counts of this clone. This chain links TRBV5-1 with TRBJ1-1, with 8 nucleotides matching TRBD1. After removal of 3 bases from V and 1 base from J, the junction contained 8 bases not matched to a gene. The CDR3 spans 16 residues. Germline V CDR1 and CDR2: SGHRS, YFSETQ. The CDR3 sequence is CASSSPDGTGNTEAFF. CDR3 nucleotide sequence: TGCGCCAGCAGCTCACCAGACGGGACAGGGAACACTGAAGCTTTCTTT.

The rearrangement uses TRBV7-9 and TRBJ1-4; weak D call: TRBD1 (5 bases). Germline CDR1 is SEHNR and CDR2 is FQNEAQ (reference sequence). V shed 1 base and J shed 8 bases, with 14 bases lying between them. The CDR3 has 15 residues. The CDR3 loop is CASSLVEGLGEKLFF. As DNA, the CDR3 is TGTGCCAGCAGCTTAGTGGAGGGGCTGGGGGAAAAACTGTTTTTT.

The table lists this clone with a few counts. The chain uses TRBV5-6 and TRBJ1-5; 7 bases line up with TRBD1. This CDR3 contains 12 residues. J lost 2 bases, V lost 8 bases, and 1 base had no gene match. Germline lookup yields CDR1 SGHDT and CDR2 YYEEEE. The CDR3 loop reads CASQGGNQPQHF. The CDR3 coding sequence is TGTGCCAGTCAGGGGGGCAATCAGCCCCAGCATTTT.

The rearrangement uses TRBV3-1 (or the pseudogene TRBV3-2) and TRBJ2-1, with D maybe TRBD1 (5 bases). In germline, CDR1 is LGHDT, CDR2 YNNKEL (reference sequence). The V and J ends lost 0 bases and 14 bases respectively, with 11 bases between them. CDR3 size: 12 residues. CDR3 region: CASSQDGAGKFF. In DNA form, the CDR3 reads TGTGCCAGCAGCCAAGATGGGGCAGGGAAGTTCTTC.

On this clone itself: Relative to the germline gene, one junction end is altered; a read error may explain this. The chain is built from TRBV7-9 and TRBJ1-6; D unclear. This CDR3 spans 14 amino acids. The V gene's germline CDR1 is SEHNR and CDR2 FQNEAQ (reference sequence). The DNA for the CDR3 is TGTGCCAGCAGCGTAGCAGCCGCCAATTCACCCCTCCACTTT. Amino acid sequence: CASSVAAANSPLHF. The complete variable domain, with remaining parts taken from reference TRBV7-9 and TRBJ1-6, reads DTGVSQNPRHKITKRGQNVTFRCDPISEHNRLYWYRQTLGQGPEFLTYFQNEAQLEKSRLLSDRFSAERPKGSFSTLEIQRTEQGDSAMYLCASSVAAANSPLHFGNGTRLTVT.

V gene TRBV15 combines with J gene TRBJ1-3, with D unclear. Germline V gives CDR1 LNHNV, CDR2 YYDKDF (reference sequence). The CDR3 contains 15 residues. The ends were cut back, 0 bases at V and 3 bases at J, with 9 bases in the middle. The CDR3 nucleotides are TGTGCCACCAGCAGAGATTGGTCCGGTGGAAACACCATATATTTT. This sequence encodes CATSRDWSGGNTIYF.

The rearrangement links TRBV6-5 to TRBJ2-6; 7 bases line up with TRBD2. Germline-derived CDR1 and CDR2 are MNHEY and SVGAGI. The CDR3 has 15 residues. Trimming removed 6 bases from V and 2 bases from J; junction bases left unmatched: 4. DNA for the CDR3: TGTGCCAGCAGGGGCGGGAGCACTGGGGCCAACGTCCTGACTTTC. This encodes CASRGGSTGANVLTF.

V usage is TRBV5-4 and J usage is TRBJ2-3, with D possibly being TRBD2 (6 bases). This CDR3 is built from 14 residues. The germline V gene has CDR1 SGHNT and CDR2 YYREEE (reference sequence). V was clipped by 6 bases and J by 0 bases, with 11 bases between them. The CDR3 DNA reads TGTGCCAGCACCTCCCGGGGGAGCACAGATACGCAGTATTTT. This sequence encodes CASTSRGSTDTQYF.

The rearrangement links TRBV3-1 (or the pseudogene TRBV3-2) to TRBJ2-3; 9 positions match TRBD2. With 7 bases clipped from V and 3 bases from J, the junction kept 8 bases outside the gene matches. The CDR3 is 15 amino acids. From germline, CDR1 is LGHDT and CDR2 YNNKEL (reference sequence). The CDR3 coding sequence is TGTGCCAGCACCCCGGGACTAGCTGGGACAGATACGCAGTATTTT. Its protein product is CASTPGLAGTDTQYF.

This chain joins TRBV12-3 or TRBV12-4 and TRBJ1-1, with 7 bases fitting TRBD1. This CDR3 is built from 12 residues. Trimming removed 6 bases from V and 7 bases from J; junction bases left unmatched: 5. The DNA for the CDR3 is TGTGCCAGCAGCCGGGGACAGCTTGAAGCTTTCTTT. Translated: CASSRGQLEAFF.

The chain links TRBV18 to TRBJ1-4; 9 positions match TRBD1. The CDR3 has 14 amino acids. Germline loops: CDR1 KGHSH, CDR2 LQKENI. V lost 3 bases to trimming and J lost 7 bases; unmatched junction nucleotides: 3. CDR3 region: CASSPGQGTEKLFF. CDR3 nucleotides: TGTGCCAGCTCACCGGGACAGGGTACTGAAAAACTGTTTTTT. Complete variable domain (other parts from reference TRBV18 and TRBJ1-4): NAGVMQNPRHLVRRRGQEARLRCSPMKGHSHVYWYRQLPEEGLKFMVYLQKENIIDESGMPKERFSAEFPKEGPSILRIQQVVRGDSAAYFCASSPGQGTEKLFFGSGTQLSVL.

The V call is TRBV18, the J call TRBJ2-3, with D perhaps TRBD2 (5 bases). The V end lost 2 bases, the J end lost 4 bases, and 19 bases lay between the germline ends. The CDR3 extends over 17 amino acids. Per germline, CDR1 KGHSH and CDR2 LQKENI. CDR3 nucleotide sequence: TGTGCCAGCTCACCAATACCACTAGGAGGAGCCGCAGATACGCAGTATTTT. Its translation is CASSPIPLGGAADTQYF.